This paragraph reports one TCR beta chain. The sample comes from a study of control samples from healthy donors and cancer patients. Using immunoSEQ multiplex PCR, the repertoire was profiled, and TCRdb retains in-frame clones only, with some absent. The sample includes around 110,000 clones, about 93% of them seen just once. Germline values: CDR1 SGHAT, CDR2 FQNNGV. V was trimmed by 5 bases and J by 6 bases, leaving 19 bases between them. This CDR3 contains 15 residues. This clonotype originated in a young man in good health. The sample was blood. The chain couples TRBV11-2 to TRBJ1-2, with D possibly being TRBD1 (5 bases). CDR3: CASSTLVTGGDGYTF. The CDR3 DNA follows: TGTGCCAGCAGCACTCTCGTTACAGGTGGGGATGGCTACACCTTC.